These 21 T cell receptor beta chains share one sample of origin, sequenced in a study of graft-versus-host responses after intestinal transplantation. These receptors' targets are unknown. Sequencing was performed with immunoSEQ multiplex PCR; in TCRdb, only in-frame clones are kept and a portion is missing. The sample consists of 40,000 to 55,000 clones, approximately 95% of them appearing once. The source material was unstimulated CD8+ T cells sorted from spleen or lymph node cells, sampled before transplant. The receptor source for this set is a human donor who was the organ donor for an intestinal transplant.

This chain joins TRBV4-2 and TRBJ2-5; D remains ambiguous. V was shortened by 0 bases and J by 4 bases, with 9 bases between the two germline ends. The CDR3 consists of 14 residues. Germline assignment: CDR1 LGHNA and CDR2 YNFKEQ. CDR3 region: CASSQDSVGETQYF. CDR3 DNA: TGTGCCAGCAGCCAAGATTCGGTAGGAGAGACCCAGTACTTC.

This clone was seen only once. The chain is built from TRBV6-5 and TRBJ1-1; 9 bases line up with TRBD1. Per germline, CDR1 MNHEY and CDR2 SVGAGI. With 5 bases clipped from V and 4 bases from J, the junction kept 5 bases outside the gene matches. The CDR3 totals 14 residues. The DNA of the CDR3 is TGTGCCAGCAGTGCGGACAGGGGAGGCACTGAAGCTTTCTTT. Residues: CASSADRGGTEAFF.

The gene calls are TRBV4-2 and TRBJ1-2; the match to TRBD1 covers 8 bases. J gave up 10 bases and V 2 bases, and 3 bases lay outside the gene matches. The germline CDR1 and CDR2 sequences are LGHNA and YNFKEQ. The CDR3 covers 12 residues. The CDR3 loop reads CASSQLTGDYTF. CDR3 bases: TGTGCCAGCAGCCAATTGACAGGGGACTACACCTTC.

V usage is TRBV27 and J usage is TRBJ1-6, with unresolved D. The CDR3 consists of 14 residues. From germline, CDR1 is MNHEY and CDR2 SMNVEV (reference sequence). With 3 bases removed from V and 5 bases from J, the gap between germline ends came to 8 bases. DNA of the CDR3: TGTGCCAGCAGTTTGTTGGGTAATAATTCACCCCTCCACTTT. Its protein is CASSLLGNNSPLHF.

The V gene is TRBV7-3, the J gene TRBJ1-2; weak D call: TRBD1 (5 bases). CDR1 and CDR2 (germline): SGHTA, FQGTGA. This CDR3 has 13 amino acids. The germline V and J ends were trimmed by 3 bases and 7 bases, with 12 bases remaining between them. The CDR3 sequence: CASSFVGGGGYTF. As DNA, the CDR3 is TGTGCCAGCAGCTTTGTGGGGGGAGGTGGCTACACCTTC.

This clone was detected only once. The chain carries TRBV28 and TRBJ2-7; no firm D call. The V gene's germline CDR1 is MDHEN and CDR2 SYDVKM. V lost 2 bases to trimming and J lost 4 bases, with 6 bases between them. There are 12 residues in the CDR3. CDR3 in amino acids: CASSLPGYEQYF. The CDR3 coding sequence is TGTGCCAGCAGTTTACCCGGATACGAGCAGTACTTC.

CDR3 sequence reads: CASRPHALASGQETQYF. CDR3 nucleotides: TGTGCCAGCAGGCCCCACGCCTTGGCTAGCGGACAAGAGACCCAGTACTTC. The J gene is TRBJ2-5, the V gene TRBV4-2, with TRBD2 identical over 7 bases. Trimming at V came to 6 bases and at J to 2 bases, leaving 15 bases not matched to a gene. CDR1 is LGHNA, CDR2 YNFKEQ, per germline. The CDR3 length is 17 residues.

J is TRBJ1-6 and V is TRBV28, with 7 bases aligning to TRBD1. The V gene's germline CDR1 is MDHEN and CDR2 SYDVKM. There are 19 residues in the CDR3. Trimming cost V 3 bases and J 5 bases; bases outside gene matches: 16. CDR3 sequence: CASSLWGQSQTLNNSPLHF. As DNA, the CDR3 is TGTGCCAGCAGTTTGTGGGGACAGAGCCAGACCTTAAATAATTCACCCCTCCACTTT.

The chain combines TRBV27 with TRBJ1-5, with TRBD1 identical over 11 bases. Germline values: CDR1 MNHEY, CDR2 SMNVEV (reference sequence). CDR3 length: 19 amino acids. Germline trimming cut 3 bases from V and 0 bases from J; bases unmatched to any gene: 10. The CDR3 nucleotides read TGTGCCAGCAGTTTTGTAGGGACAGGGGGGCCAAATAGCAATCAGCCCCAGCATTTT. Its protein is CASSFVGTGGPNSNQPQHF.

V usage is TRBV5-1 and J usage is TRBJ2-7; no firm D call. The CDR3 is made up of 13 amino acids. V was trimmed by 3 bases and J by 4 bases, leaving 11 bases between them. CDR1 SGHRS and CDR2 YFSETQ come from the germline V gene. The CDR3 spells CASSYPGAYEQYF. The CDR3 region has the DNA TGCGCCAGCAGCTACCCAGGCGCGTACGAGCAGTACTTC. Complete variable domain (other parts from reference TRBV5-1 and TRBJ2-7): KAGVTQTPRYLIKTRGQQVTLSCSPISGHRSVSWYQQTPGQGLQFLFEYFSETQRNKGNFPGRFSGRQFSNSRSEMNVSTLELGDSALYLCASSYPGAYEQYFGPGTRLTVT.

The rearrangement links TRBV18 to TRBJ1-1; 8 bases fit TRBD1. The ends lost 2 bases at V and 3 bases at J; junction bases unmatched: 2. The CDR3 is 14 amino acids. The V gene's germline CDR1 is KGHSH and CDR2 LQKENI. The CDR3 region has the DNA TGTGCCAGCTCACCAGACAGGGGATACACTGAAGCTTTCTTT. Its translation: CASSPDRGYTEAFF.

This sequence joins TRBV4-2 and TRBJ2-7, with 10 bases identical to TRBD2. V shed 4 bases, J shed 1 base, and the junction held 4 bases outside the gene matches. CDR3 size: 15 residues. Germline assignment: CDR1 LGHNA and CDR2 YNFKEQ. The CDR3 loop is CASSPGLAASYEQYF. CDR3 DNA sequence: TGTGCCAGCAGCCCCGGACTAGCGGCTTCCTACGAGCAGTACTTC.

This chain connects TRBV27 to TRBJ1-4; D is undetermined. Trimming stripped 6 bases from V and 8 bases from J, with 16 bases between. Germline CDR1 and CDR2: MNHEY and SMNVEV (reference sequence). This CDR3 region has 14 residues. The CDR3 protein is CASSLLSPREKLFF. CDR3 coding DNA: TGTGCCAGCAGCCTTTTGAGCCCTAGGGAAAAACTGTTTTTT.

The sample holds one count of this clone. The rearrangement links TRBV12-5 to TRBJ2-1; 11 bases match TRBD1. CDR1 is LGHNT, CDR2 FRNRAP, per germline. V lost 9 bases and J lost 6; bases outside the gene matches: 4. The CDR3 has 13 amino acids. CDR3 coding DNA: TGTGCTAGCACGGACAGGGGGCGCAATGAGCAGTTCTTC. Protein sequence: CASTDRGRNEQFF.

V is TRBV27 and J is TRBJ2-1; D is ambiguous. Germline V gives CDR1 MNHEY, CDR2 SMNVEV (reference sequence). The V end lost 3 bases, the J end lost 4 bases, and 16 bases lay between the germline ends. This CDR3 comprises 16 residues. The CDR3 bases are TGTGCCAGCAGTTTCCCTCTTGCTTCTGGTTACAATGAGCAGTTCTTC. It translates to CASSFPLASGYNEQFF.

The genes are TRBV28 and TRBJ2-1, with 10 bases matching TRBD1. This CDR3 is 14 amino acids long. The ends lost 6 bases at V and 7 bases at J; junction bases unmatched: 6. CDR1 is MDHEN, CDR2 SYDVKM, per germline. The CDR3 protein is CASRRQGALNEQFF. Here the CDR3 DNA reads TGTGCCAGCAGGAGACAGGGGGCGTTGAATGAGCAGTTCTTC. Using reference TRBV28 and TRBJ2-1 for the parts outside the CDR3, the full variable domain is DVKVTQSSRYLVKRTGEKVFLECVQDMDHENMFWYRQDPGLGLRLIYFSYDVKMKEKGDIPEGYSVSREKKERFSLILESASTNQTSMYLCASRRQGALNEQFFGPGTRLTVL.

V and J are TRBV19 and TRBJ2-1; 10 positions match TRBD2. CDR1 and CDR2 from the germline V gene are LNHDA and SQIVND (reference sequence). The CDR3 extends over 19 amino acids. The junction had 20 bases not matched to a gene; V was cut back by 4 bases and J by 8 bases. The CDR3: CASSNWDFSLLAGGDEQFF. CDR3 sequence (DNA): TGTGCCAGTAGTAATTGGGACTTCTCCCTTTTAGCGGGGGGAGATGAGCAGTTCTTC.

V gene TRBV19 combines with J gene TRBJ1-2; D is possibly TRBD1 (5 bases). The CDR3 is 14 amino acids. Germline CDR1 reads LNHDA; CDR2 reads SQIVND (reference sequence). V lost 7 bases and J 4 bases, leaving 16 bases between the germline ends. The CDR3 loop is CASMFYGASYGYTF. DNA for the CDR3: TGTGCCAGTATGTTCTATGGGGCCTCCTATGGCTACACCTTC.

The chain combines TRBV9 with TRBJ2-7, with 8 bases fitting TRBD1. The CDR3 is made up of 14 amino acids. The germline V gene has CDR1 SGDLS and CDR2 YYNGEE. The V segment lost 2 bases and the J segment 5 bases; nucleotides outside the gene matches: 6. Here the CDR3 reads CASSVQGALDEQYF. The CDR3 nucleotides read TGTGCCAGCAGCGTCCAGGGGGCACTAGACGAGCAGTACTTC.

V gene TRBV7-9 combines with J gene TRBJ1-2; no firm D call. Trimming took 0 bases from V and 3 from J, leaving 14 bases between them. Germline assignment: CDR1 SEHNR and CDR2 FQNEAQ (reference sequence). This CDR3 region has 16 residues. CDR3 DNA sequence: TGTGCCAGCAGCTTAGCCCGGGTCACAGTCCACTATGGCTACACCTTC. It translates to CASSLARVTVHYGYTF.

The chain links TRBV4-2 to TRBJ2-2, with TRBD1 identical over 10 bases. Germline CDR1 LGHNA, CDR2 YNFKEQ. V gave up 0 bases and J gave up 6 bases; unmatched junction bases: 10. There are 18 residues in the CDR3. CDR3 sequence reads: CASSQDKRDRGSSGELFF. CDR3 sequence (DNA): TGTGCCAGCAGCCAAGACAAGCGGGACAGGGGTAGTTCCGGGGAGCTGTTTTTT.